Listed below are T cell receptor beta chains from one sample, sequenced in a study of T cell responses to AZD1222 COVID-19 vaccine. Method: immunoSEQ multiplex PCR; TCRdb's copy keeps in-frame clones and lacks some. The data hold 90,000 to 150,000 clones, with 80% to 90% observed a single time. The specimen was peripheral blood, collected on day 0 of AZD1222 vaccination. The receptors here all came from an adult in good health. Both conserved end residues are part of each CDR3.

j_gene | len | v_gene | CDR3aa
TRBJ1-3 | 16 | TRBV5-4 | CASSRDRVDSGNTIYF
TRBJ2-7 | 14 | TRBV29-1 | CSAILAGGSYEQYF
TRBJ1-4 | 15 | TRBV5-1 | CASSLGDRTNEKLFF
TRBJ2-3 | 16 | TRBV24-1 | CATSDYIGRTTDTQYF
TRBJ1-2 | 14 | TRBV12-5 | CASAPLPDISGYTF
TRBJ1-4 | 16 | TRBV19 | CASTTTPGPLIEKLFF
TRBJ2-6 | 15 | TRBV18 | CASSPVASGANVLTF
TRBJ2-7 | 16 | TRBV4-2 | CASSQDLPSGAYEQYF
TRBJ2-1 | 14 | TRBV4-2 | CASSQDAERNEQFF
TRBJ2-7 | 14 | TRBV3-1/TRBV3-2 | CASSQTRTTYEQYF
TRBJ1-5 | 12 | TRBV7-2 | CASSLRGQPQHF
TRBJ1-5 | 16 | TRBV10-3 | CAISESLGAVNQPQHF
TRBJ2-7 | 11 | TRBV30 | CAWSVRREQYF
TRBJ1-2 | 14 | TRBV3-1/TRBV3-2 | CASDSGASSDGYTF
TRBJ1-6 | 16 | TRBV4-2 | CASSQDWARGNSPLHF
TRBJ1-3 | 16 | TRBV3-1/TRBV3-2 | CASSQGAGQGRNTIYF
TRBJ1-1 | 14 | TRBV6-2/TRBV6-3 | CASSSPSRNTEAFF
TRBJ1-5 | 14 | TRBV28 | CASSEGRWNQPQHF
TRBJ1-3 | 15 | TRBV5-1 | CASSFEASSGNTIYF
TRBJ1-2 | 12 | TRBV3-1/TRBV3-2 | CASSHSRDGYTF
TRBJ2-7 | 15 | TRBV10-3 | CAISGGDRTVYEQYF
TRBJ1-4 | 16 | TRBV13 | CASSRPGQTTNEKLFF
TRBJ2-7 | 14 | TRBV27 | CASRFRGGGYEQYF
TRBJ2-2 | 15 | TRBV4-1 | CASSPRRQGAGELFF
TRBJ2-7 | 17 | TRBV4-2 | CASSQAPGASGSSEQYF
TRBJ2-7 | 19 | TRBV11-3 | CASSFQGSGLNRGPYEQYF
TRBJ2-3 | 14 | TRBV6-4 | CASSEGPGADTQYF
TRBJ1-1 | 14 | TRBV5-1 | CASSLRQGATEAFF
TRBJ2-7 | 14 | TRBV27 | CASSLRVRTYEQYF
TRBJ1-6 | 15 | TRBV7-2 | CASSFYRPTDSPLHF
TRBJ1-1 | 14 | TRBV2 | CASLQADMNTEAFF
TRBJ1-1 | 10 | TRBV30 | CAWSSGRLGF
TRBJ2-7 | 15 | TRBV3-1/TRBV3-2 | CANLNRDSQTYEQYF
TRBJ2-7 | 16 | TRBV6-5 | CASSYGQASTYYEQYF
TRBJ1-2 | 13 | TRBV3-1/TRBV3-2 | CASSQGTAYGYTF
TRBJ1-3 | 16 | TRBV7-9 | CASSFFIGGIGNTIYF
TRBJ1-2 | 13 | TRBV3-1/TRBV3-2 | CASSPLDLGGYTF
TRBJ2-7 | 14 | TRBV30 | CAWSEGAQTYEQYF
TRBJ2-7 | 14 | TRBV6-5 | CASSYEYSSYEQYF
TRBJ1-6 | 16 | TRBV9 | CASSVENERHNSPLHF
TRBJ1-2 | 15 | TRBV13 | CASISRQGPNYGYTF
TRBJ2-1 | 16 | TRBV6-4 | CASSPGGRDSYNEQFF
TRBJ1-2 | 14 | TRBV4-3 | CASSQVGQGGGYTF
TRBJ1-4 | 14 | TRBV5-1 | CASRIQGTNEKLFF
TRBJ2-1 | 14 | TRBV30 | CAWSRAGGLDEQFF